This T cell receptor (beta chain) stems from a study of shared clonotypes between healthy human individuals. General study findings and limits: Compared with clonotypes that all four donors shared, non-shared clonotypes had lower generation probabilities.

Naive CD8 cells were CD45RO-negative, positively selected for CCR7, excluding terminally differentiated effector memory CD45RA+ cells. Donation came from healthy HIV-negative adults that had no recent acute infections or vaccinations. On this clone: What it binds is not known.

The CDR3 is 13 amino acids. V shed 3 bases and J 7 bases; nucleotides not matched to a gene: 7. Per the germline V gene, CDR1 is SQVTM and CDR2 is ANQGSEA. Deep-level assay runs were performed. Each PCR replicate from the sorted subsets contained about 200 ng DNA, which is 30,000 or so T cell genomes. Profiling relied on immunoSEQ multiplex PCR, and the TCRdb table lists in-frame clones only, not all of them. The table shows 600,000 or so clones, with about 98% occurring only once. The clonotype was recovered from a man aged 30-40 years in good health. V gene TRBV29-1 combines with J gene TRBJ2-7; 9 bases map to TRBD1. The material sequenced was naive CD8+ T cells sorted from blood. CDR3: CSVEGTGSWEQYF. Here the CDR3 DNA reads TGCAGCGTTGAGGGGACAGGGTCTTGGGAGCAGTACTTC.